The 30 T cell receptor beta chains below were found in one sample sequenced in a study of shared clonotypes between healthy human individuals. Here immunoSEQ multiplex PCR was the method, and the copy in TCRdb shows in-frame clones only, minus some. The repertoire holds roughly 2,000,000 clones, with about 93% as singletons. Naive-designated CD8 cells lacked CD45RO, were positively enriched for CCR7, and omitted terminally differentiated effector memory CD45RA+ cells. Sequences were obtained from naive CD8+ T cells from PBMCs. The receptors stem from a man aged 18 to 30 in good health. Some clones in this sample may be carry-over from other donors' samples.

The gene calls are TRBV30 and TRBJ1-1; weak D call: TRBD1 (5 bases). The CDR3 length is 16 residues. Trimming removed 0 bases from V and 7 bases from J, with 21 bases in between. Per the germline V gene, CDR1 is GTSNPN and CDR2 is SVGIG (reference sequence). The CDR3 sequence is CAWSVQMDFGALEAFF. The CDR3 DNA reads TGTGCCTGGAGTGTACAGATGGATTTTGGGGCACTTGAAGCTTTCTTT.

J is TRBJ2-1 and V is TRBV7-9; 10 positions match TRBD2. The V gene's germline CDR1 is SEHNR and CDR2 FQNEAQ (reference sequence). With V trimmed by 4 bases and J by 7 bases, 1 base remained unmatched. The CDR3 runs 13 residues. The CDR3 region has the DNA TGTGCCAGCAGCTCTAGCGGGAGAAATGAGCAGTTCTTC. Translating gives CASSSSGRNEQFF.

The rearrangement uses TRBV27 and TRBJ2-7; 8 nucleotides align to TRBD2. This CDR3 has 16 amino acids. J gave up 0 bases and V 2 bases, and 6 bases lay outside the gene matches. Germline V lookup: CDR1 MNHEY, CDR2 SMNVEV (reference sequence). The CDR3 reads CASSLEGGRSSYEQYF. CDR3 nucleotide sequence: TGTGCCAGCAGTTTAGAGGGCGGGAGGAGCTCCTACGAGCAGTACTTC.

About this clone: Additional DNA sequences in this sample encode the identical CDR3. This chain joins TRBV30 and TRBJ2-6, with TRBD1 as a possible D gene (6 bases). Trimming removed 1 base from V and 2 bases from J, with 6 bases in between. Germline V lookup: CDR1 GTSNPN, CDR2 SVGIG (reference sequence). The CDR3 is 14 amino acids. CDR3 protein: CAWSEGAGANVLTF. In nucleotides, the CDR3 is TGTGCCTGGAGTGAGGGGGCTGGGGCCAACGTCCTGACTTTC.

The chain is built from TRBV13 and TRBJ2-1, with a tentative D call TRBD2 (5 bases). The CDR3 totals 15 residues. Germline assignment: CDR1 PRHDT and CDR2 FYEKMQ (reference sequence). The V and J ends lost 7 bases and 4 bases respectively, with 17 bases between them. CDR3 in amino acids: CASTWLVAPYNEQFF. The CDR3 DNA is TGTGCCAGCACATGGTTGGTAGCGCCATACAATGAGCAGTTCTTC. Drawing the rest from reference TRBV13 and TRBJ2-1, the complete variable domain is AAGVIQSPRHLIKEKRETATLKCYPIPRHDTVYWYQQGPGQDPQFLISFYEKMQSDKGSIPDRFSAQQFSDYHSELNMSSLELGDSALYFCASTWLVAPYNEQFFGPGTRLTVL.

Written as DNA, the CDR3 is TGTGCCAGCAGCGAATCATTGGACGCCCAAGAGACCCAGTACTTC. Protein sequence: CASSESLDAQETQYF. The chain combines TRBV7-9 with TRBJ2-5; D not certain. Germline loops: CDR1 SEHNR, CDR2 FQNEAQ (reference sequence). The CDR3 spans 15 residues. The V end was cut by 5 bases, the J end by 1 base, with 14 bases between. Based on the CDR3 plus reference TRBV7-9 and TRBJ2-5, the full variable domain is DTGVSQNPRHKITKRGQNVTFRCDPISEHNRLYWYRQTLGQGPEFLTYFQNEAQLEKSRLLSDRFSAERPKGSFSTLEIQRTEQGDSAMYLCASSESLDAQETQYFGPGTRLLVL.

J is TRBJ1-3 and V is TRBV11-2; the D is unclear. With 0 bases removed from V and 3 bases from J, the gap between germline ends came to 18 bases. CDR1 and CDR2 from the germline V gene are SGHAT and FQNNGV. This CDR3 comprises 18 residues. CDR3 loop: CASSLDWQAGWDGNTIYF. CDR3 coding DNA: TGTGCCAGCAGCTTAGATTGGCAGGCAGGATGGGATGGAAACACCATATATTTT. Full variable domain (missing parts from reference TRBV11-2 and TRBJ1-3): EAGVAQSPRYKIIEKRQSVAFWCNPISGHATLYWYQQILGQGPKLLIQFQNNGVVDDSQLPKDRFSAERLKGVDSTLKIQPAKLEDSAVYLCASSLDWQAGWDGNTIYFGEGSWLTVV.

The chain has TRBV13 and TRBJ2-1; 15 positions match TRBD2. Germline V gives CDR1 PRHDT, CDR2 FYEKMQ (reference sequence). Germline trimming cut 4 bases from V and 9 bases from J; bases unmatched to any gene: 10. CDR3 size: 17 residues. CDR3 coding DNA: TGTGCCAGCAGCTCCGTCGGACTAGCGGGAGGGCGGGGTGAGCAGTTCTTC. As protein: CASSSVGLAGGRGEQFF.

The J gene is TRBJ2-7, the V gene TRBV6-5, with D possibly called TRBD1 or TRBD2 (5 bases each). The length of the CDR3 is 16 residues. Germline values: CDR1 MNHEY, CDR2 SVGAGI. The ends were cut back, 0 bases at V and 2 bases at J, with 14 bases in the middle. The CDR3 DNA reads as TGTGCCAGCAGTTACTCGATCGGGACGGATACCTACGAGCAGTACTTC. Its protein product is CASSYSIGTDTYEQYF.

This chain uses TRBV6-1 with TRBJ2-3; TRBD1 agrees at 7 bases. V lost 8 bases and J lost 8; bases outside the gene matches: 1. CDR3 length: 10 amino acids. CDR1 is MNHNS and CDR2 is SASEGT in the germline V gene. CDR3 coding DNA: TGTGCCAGCCGACAGGGTACGCAGTATTTT. Translating it yields CASRQGTQYF.

The chain is built from TRBV7-9 and TRBJ2-7, with 12 nucleotides matching TRBD2. Germline CDR1 and CDR2: SEHNR and FQNEAQ (reference sequence). Trimming removed 3 bases from V and 12 bases from J; junction bases left unmatched: 6. This CDR3 region has 13 residues. CDR3 DNA sequence: TGTGCCAGCAGCTTTAGGACTAGCGGGATAACGTACTTC. As protein: CASSFRTSGITYF.

This rearrangement joins TRBV21-1 to TRBJ1-1; the DNA was not used to check the table's D call, TRBD1. TRBV21-1 is assigned pseudogene status. The CDR3 is made up of 18 amino acids. For the CDR3, the DNA is TGTGCCAGCAGCAGCGAGGGACAGGGGGCAACTTGCTCTAGCGGAGCTTTCTTT. As protein: CASSSEGQGATCSSGAFF.

The V and J genes are TRBV28 and TRBJ2-7; D gene uncertain. Looked up from germline, CDR1 is MDHEN and CDR2 is SYDVKM. The V end was cut by 1 base, the J end by 6 bases, with 7 bases between. The CDR3 consists of 12 residues. CDR3 DNA sequence: TGTGCCAGCAGTTTATCCTTGTTCGAGCAGTACTTC. This sequence encodes CASSLSLFEQYF. Complete variable domain (other parts from reference TRBV28 and TRBJ2-7): DVKVTQSSRYLVKRTGEKVFLECVQDMDHENMFWYRQDPGLGLRLIYFSYDVKMKEKGDIPEGYSVSREKKERFSLILESASTNQTSMYLCASSLSLFEQYFGPGTRLTVT.

The V and J genes are TRBV15 and TRBJ2-2; the match to TRBD1 covers 8 bases. The CDR3 extends over 16 amino acids. With V trimmed by 0 bases and J by 1 base, 1 base remained unmatched. Per germline, CDR1 LNHNV and CDR2 YYDKDF (reference sequence). Written as DNA, the CDR3 is TGTGCCACCAGCAGAGAGACAGGGGTGAACACCGGGGAGCTGTTTTTT. Amino acid sequence: CATSRETGVNTGELFF.

V and J are TRBV19 and TRBJ1-1, with D hard to call. V lost 1 base to trimming and J lost 8 bases, with 8 bases between them. The CDR3 totals 12 residues. Looked up from germline, CDR1 is LNHDA and CDR2 is SQIVND (reference sequence). CDR3 in amino acids: CASSIVPWEAFF. The CDR3 region has the DNA TGTGCCAGTAGTATAGTCCCCTGGGAAGCTTTCTTT.

CDR3 DNA sequence: TGTGCCAGCAGTCCGCCGGGACTAGCGGTTTACAATGAGCAGTTCTTC. Translating gives CASSPPGLAVYNEQFF. The chain is built from TRBV28 and TRBJ2-1, with TRBD2 identical over 11 bases. After removal of 5 bases from V and 4 bases from J, the junction contained 7 bases not matched to a gene. The CDR3 has 16 amino acids. Germline CDR1 reads MDHEN; CDR2 reads SYDVKM.

The chain couples TRBV7-8 to TRBJ2-3; TRBD2 matches 8 bases. Trimming at V came to 4 bases and at J to 4 bases, leaving 13 bases not matched to a gene. The CDR3 has 17 amino acids. Germline V gene sequence: CDR1 SGHVS, CDR2 FQNEAQ. The CDR3 here is CASSYKISGTVADTQYF. CDR3 nucleotide sequence: TGTGCCAGCAGCTATAAGATTAGCGGGACGGTCGCAGATACGCAGTATTTT.

CDR3 sequence: CASSSKAEWSSTDTQYF. The CDR3 bases are TGTGCCAGCAGCTCGAAGGCGGAGTGGAGTAGCACAGATACGCAGTATTTT. The rearrangement links TRBV11-3 to TRBJ2-3; D not certain. With 4 bases removed from V and 0 bases from J, the gap between germline ends came to 17 bases. The CDR3 length is 17 residues. Per the germline V gene, CDR1 is SGHNT and CDR2 is YENEEA.

In nucleotides, the CDR3 is TGTGCCAGCGCAAGAGGTGGCTATAGCACAGATACGCAGTATTTT. Translation: CASARGGYSTDTQYF. This rearrangement joins TRBV7-9 to TRBJ2-3, with unresolved D. Between the trimmed V and J ends, which lost 8 bases and 0 bases, there was a span of 15 bases. The CDR3 spans 15 residues. The V gene's germline CDR1 is SEHNR and CDR2 FQNEAQ (reference sequence). Using reference TRBV7-9 and TRBJ2-3 for the parts outside the CDR3, the full variable domain is DTGVSQNPRHKITKRGQNVTFRCDPISEHNRLYWYRQTLGQGPEFLTYFQNEAQLEKSRLLSDRFSAERPKGSFSTLEIQRTEQGDSAMYLCASARGGYSTDTQYFGPGTRLTVL.

This clone appeared once. The chain has TRBV27 and TRBJ2-1; TRBD2 is a possible D gene (6 bases). The germline V gene encodes CDR1 MNHEY and CDR2 SMNVEV (reference sequence). Trimming left V 6 bases short and J 0 bases short, with 15 bases between. The CDR3 sequence is 16 residues long. In DNA, the CDR3 is TGTGCCAGCAGAAACGACCGGGGGAGCTCCTACAATGAGCAGTTCTTC. Translated: CASRNDRGSSYNEQFF.

This chain connects TRBV19 to TRBJ1-1; a possible D gene is TRBD1 (6 bases). Per germline, CDR1 LNHDA and CDR2 SQIVND (reference sequence). V was clipped by 1 base and J by 5 bases, with 14 bases between them. The CDR3 is 15 amino acids. CDR3 sequence (DNA): TGTGCCAGTAGTATAGGGGGGGACATAAGAACTGAAGCTTTCTTT. Translated, it gives CASSIGGDIRTEAFF.

The genes are TRBV27 and TRBJ2-2; 10 nucleotides line up with TRBD2. Germline V gene sequence: CDR1 MNHEY, CDR2 SMNVEV (reference sequence). The trim removed 7 bases at V and 6 bases at J, leaving 8 bases unmatched. The CDR3 covers 15 residues. DNA of the CDR3: TGTGCCAGCACCATTCTGACTAGCGGGCCCGGGGAGCTGTTTTTT. As protein: CASTILTSGPGELFF.

The chain joins TRBV4-2 to TRBJ2-2; no firm D call. Germline values: CDR1 LGHNA, CDR2 YNFKEQ. This CDR3 contains 15 residues. Trimming stripped 1 base from V and 3 bases from J, with 9 bases between. The CDR3 DNA reads TGTGCCAGCAGCCAAGTTGTTACGGACACCGGGGAGCTGTTTTTT. Protein sequence: CASSQVVTDTGELFF.

The chain uses TRBV27 and TRBJ2-7; D may be TRBD1 (5 bases). The V gene's germline CDR1 is MNHEY and CDR2 SMNVEV (reference sequence). CDR3 length: 16 residues. Trimming pared 2 bases from V and 6 bases from J, leaving 20 bases between. Here the CDR3 reads CASSLAPRQGLAEQYF. The DNA of the CDR3 is TGTGCCAGCAGTTTAGCCCCCCGGCAGGGTCTGGCCGAGCAGTACTTC.

This clone was seen just once. The chain recombines TRBV28 with TRBJ2-1; D remains unclear. V lost 0 bases to trimming and J lost 3 bases, with 9 bases between them. Germline CDR1 reads MDHEN; CDR2 reads SYDVKM. The CDR3 contains 15 residues. CDR3: CASSLWSAVYNEQFF. The DNA of the CDR3 is TGTGCCAGCAGTTTATGGAGTGCGGTCTACAATGAGCAGTTCTTC. Looking up the rest from reference TRBV28 and TRBJ2-1 gives the full variable domain: DVKVTQSSRYLVKRTGEKVFLECVQDMDHENMFWYRQDPGLGLRLIYFSYDVKMKEKGDIPEGYSVSREKKERFSLILESASTNQTSMYLCASSLWSAVYNEQFFGPGTRLTVL.

The chain couples TRBV2 to TRBJ2-7, with TRBD2 as a possible D gene (6 bases). The CDR3 contains 16 residues. The germline CDR1 and CDR2 sequences are SNHLY and FYNNEI. Deletions cut 0 bases from V and 6 bases from J, with 18 bases between. In DNA form, the CDR3 reads TGTGCCAGCAGTGAAGCGCTTCCGTTCTTGGGGGGCGAGCAGTACTTC. It yields the protein CASSEALPFLGGEQYF.

V is TRBV15 and J is TRBJ1-2, with 10 nucleotides matching TRBD1. The CDR3 covers 14 residues. The germline gives CDR1 LNHNV, CDR2 YYDKDF (reference sequence). Trimming took 6 bases from V and 8 from J; bases not matched to a gene: 9. The CDR3 bases are TGTGCCACCAGAGGGGACAGGGGCTCACAGGGCTACACCTTC. Its protein is CATRGDRGSQGYTF. Variable domain in full (rest from reference TRBV15 and TRBJ1-2): DAMVIQNPRYQVTQFGKPVTLSCSQTLNHNVMYWYQQKSSQAPKLLFHYYDKDFNNEADTPDNFQSRRPNTSFCFLDIRSPGLGDTAMYLCATRGDRGSQGYTFGSGTRLTVV.

J is TRBJ2-1 and V is TRBV7-9; 7 bases agree with TRBD2. Germline loops: CDR1 SEHNR, CDR2 FQNEAQ (reference sequence). The CDR3 loop spans 16 amino acids. V was pared by 3 bases and J by 8 bases, with 13 bases of the junction left unmatched. The CDR3 is CASSFQGVAGADEQFF. CDR3 nucleotides: TGTGCCAGCAGCTTCCAAGGGGTTGCGGGAGCGGATGAGCAGTTCTTC.

This clone was recorded a few times. The chain links TRBV28 to TRBJ1-2, with D possibly being TRBD1 (6 bases). This CDR3 has 11 residues. The germline CDR1 and CDR2 sequences are MDHEN and SYDVKM. V was clipped by 11 bases and J by 4 bases, with 11 bases between them. CDR3 region: CASAGAYGYTF. DNA of the CDR3: TGTGCCTCGGCAGGGGCCTATGGCTACACCTTC.

The rearrangement links TRBV4-3 to TRBJ2-3; a possible D gene is TRBD2 (6 bases). Germline CDR1 is LGHNA and CDR2 is YSLEER. CDR3 length: 15 residues. Trimming took 4 bases from V and 2 from J, leaving 13 bases between them. CDR3 coding DNA: TGCGCCAGCAGCCGGGGGGAACGGGACACAGATACGCAGTATTTT. It translates to CASSRGERDTDTQYF.